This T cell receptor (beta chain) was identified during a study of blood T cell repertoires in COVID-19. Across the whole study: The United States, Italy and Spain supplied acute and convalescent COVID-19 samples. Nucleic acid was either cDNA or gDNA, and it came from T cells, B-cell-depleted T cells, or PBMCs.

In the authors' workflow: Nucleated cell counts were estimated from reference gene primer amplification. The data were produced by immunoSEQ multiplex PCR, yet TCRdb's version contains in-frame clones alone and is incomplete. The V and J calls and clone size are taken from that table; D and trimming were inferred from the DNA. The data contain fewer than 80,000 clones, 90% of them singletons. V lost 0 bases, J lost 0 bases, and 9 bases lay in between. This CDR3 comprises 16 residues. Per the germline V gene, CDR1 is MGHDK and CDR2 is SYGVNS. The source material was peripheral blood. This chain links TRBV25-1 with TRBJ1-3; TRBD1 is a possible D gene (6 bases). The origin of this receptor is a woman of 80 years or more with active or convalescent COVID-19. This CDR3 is CASSEYDRNSGNTIYF. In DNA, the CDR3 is TGTGCCAGCAGTGAATACGACAGGAACTCTGGAAACACCATATATTTT.